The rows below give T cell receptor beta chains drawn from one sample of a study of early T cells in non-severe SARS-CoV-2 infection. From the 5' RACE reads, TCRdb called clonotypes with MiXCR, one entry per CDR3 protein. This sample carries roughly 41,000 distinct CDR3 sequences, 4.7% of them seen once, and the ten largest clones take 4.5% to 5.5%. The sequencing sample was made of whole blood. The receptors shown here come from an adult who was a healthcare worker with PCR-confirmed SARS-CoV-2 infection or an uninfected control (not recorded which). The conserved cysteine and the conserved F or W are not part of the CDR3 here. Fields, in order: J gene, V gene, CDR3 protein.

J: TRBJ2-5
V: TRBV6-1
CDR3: ASSAAAGQETQY

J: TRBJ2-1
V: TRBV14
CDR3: ASSLDRGRGNEQF

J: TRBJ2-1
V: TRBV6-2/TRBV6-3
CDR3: ASSIPPANEQF

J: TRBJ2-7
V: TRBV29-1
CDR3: SVRKDSSYEQY

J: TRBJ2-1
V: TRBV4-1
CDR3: ASSQRPGLAGGMEQF

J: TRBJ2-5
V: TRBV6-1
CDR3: ASSEVSGGQETQY

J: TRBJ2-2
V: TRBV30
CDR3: AWSPQLGGGELF

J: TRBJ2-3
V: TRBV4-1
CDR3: ASSQGGGHPTDTQY

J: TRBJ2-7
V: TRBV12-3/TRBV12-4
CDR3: ASSPGHLYEQY

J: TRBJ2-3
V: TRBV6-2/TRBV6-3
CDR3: ASIDGTGTDTQY

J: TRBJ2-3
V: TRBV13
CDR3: ASTEVGGFTDTQY

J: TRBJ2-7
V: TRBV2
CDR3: ASGAGLPSYEQY

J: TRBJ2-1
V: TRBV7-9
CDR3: ASSLALTGVGF

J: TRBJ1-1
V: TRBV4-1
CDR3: ASSQDNKAPGTEAF

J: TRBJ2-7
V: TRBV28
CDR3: ASSLPGQGTHEQY

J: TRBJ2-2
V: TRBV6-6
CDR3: ASSYILTTSGGELF

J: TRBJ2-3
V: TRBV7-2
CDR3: ASSRGLAGETQY

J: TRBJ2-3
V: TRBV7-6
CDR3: ASRLLTDTQY

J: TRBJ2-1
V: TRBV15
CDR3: ATSRAGGASVYNEQF

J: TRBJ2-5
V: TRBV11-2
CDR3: ASSLRMGTGPQETQY

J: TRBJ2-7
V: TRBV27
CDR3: ASSLLDGYEQY

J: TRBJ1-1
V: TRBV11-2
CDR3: ASSLPQPRAF

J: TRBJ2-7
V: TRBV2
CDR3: ASSKKIGTGAYEQY

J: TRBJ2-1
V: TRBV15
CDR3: ATSPIRGTSANEQF

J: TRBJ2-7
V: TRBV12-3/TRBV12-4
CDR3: ASSLALGGPDEQY

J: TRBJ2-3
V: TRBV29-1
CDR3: SIYTGQGERKTDTQY

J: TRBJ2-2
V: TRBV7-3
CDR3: ASGQGGRTGELF

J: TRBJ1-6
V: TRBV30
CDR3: ASGTGTSNNSPLH

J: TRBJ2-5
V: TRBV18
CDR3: ASSLTPASGKETQY

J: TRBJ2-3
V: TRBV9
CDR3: ASKPGETTDTQY

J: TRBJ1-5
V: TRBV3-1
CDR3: ASSQTGSNQPQH

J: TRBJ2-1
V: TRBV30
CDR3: AWSGIGTSGTYNEQF

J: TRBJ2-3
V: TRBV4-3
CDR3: ASSQDLGGGADTQY

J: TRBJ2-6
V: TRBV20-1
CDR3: SVSDWDSLSGANVLT

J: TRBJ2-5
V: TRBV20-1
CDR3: SARGLETQY

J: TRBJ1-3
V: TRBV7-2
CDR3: ASSLAPTPGNTIY

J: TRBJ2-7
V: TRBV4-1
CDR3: ASSYGQGSLLEQY

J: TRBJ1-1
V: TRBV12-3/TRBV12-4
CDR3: ASSGAEAF

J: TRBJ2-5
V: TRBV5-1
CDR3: ASSLGSLQETQY

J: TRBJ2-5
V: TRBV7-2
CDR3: ASSLVLATGETQY